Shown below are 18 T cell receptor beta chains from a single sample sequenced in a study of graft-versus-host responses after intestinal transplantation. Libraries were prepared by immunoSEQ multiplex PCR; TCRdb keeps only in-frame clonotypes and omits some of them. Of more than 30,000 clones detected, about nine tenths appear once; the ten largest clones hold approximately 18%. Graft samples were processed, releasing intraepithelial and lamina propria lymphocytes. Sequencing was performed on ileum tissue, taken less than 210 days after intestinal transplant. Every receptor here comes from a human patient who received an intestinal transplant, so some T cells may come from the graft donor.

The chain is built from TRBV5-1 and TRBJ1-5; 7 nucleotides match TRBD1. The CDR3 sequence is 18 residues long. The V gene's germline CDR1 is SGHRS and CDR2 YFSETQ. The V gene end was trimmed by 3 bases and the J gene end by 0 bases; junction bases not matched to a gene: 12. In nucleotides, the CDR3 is TGCGCCAGCAGCTGCTCGCGAACAGGGGCTTATAGCAATCAGCCCCAGCATTTT. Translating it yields CASSCSRTGAYSNQPQHF.

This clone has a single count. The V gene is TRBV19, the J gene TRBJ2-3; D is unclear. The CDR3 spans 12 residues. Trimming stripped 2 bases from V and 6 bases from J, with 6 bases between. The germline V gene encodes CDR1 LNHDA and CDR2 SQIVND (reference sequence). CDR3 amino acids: CASSIRADTQYF. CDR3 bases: TGTGCCAGTAGTATACGAGCGGATACGCAGTATTTT.

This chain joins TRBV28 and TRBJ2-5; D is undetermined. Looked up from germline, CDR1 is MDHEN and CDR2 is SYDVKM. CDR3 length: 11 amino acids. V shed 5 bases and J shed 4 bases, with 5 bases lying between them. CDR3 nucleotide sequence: TGTGCCAGCAGTATAACAGAGACCCAGTACTTC. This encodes CASSITETQYF.

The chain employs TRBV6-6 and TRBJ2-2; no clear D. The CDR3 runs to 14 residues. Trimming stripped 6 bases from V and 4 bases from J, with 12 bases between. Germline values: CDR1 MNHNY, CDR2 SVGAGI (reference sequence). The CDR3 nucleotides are TGTGCCAGCAGCCTAGTTCCGACCACCGGGGAGCTGTTTTTT. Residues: CASSLVPTTGELFF.

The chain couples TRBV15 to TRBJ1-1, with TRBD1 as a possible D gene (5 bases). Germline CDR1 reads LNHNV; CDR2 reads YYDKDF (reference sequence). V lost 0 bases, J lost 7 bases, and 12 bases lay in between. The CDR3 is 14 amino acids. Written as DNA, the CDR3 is TGTGCCACCAGCAGAGATCACCGGGACCTTGAAGCTTTCTTT. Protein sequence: CATSRDHRDLEAFF.

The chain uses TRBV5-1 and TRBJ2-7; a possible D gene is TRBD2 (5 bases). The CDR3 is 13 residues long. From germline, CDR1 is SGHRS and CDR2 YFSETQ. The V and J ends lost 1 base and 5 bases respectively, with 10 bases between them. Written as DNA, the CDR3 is TGCGCCAGCAGCTTGTTGGGAGTACACGAGCAGTACTTC. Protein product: CASSLLGVHEQYF.

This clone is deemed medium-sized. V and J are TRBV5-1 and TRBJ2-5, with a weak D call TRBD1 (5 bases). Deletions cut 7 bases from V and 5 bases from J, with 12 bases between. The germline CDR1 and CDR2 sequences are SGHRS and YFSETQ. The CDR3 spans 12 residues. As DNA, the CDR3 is TGCGCCAGCTCCAGGGTGGGGGAGACCCAGTACTTC. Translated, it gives CASSRVGETQYF.

The CDR3 bases are TGTGCCAGCAGTGAAAAACAGGGTAGGACCCAGCATTTT. Its translation: CASSEKQGRTQHF. The V gene is TRBV6-1, the J gene TRBJ1-5, with D perhaps matching TRBD1 (6 bases). V was trimmed by 2 bases and J by 11 bases, leaving 13 bases between them. This CDR3 is built from 13 residues. From germline, CDR1 is MNHNS and CDR2 SASEGT.

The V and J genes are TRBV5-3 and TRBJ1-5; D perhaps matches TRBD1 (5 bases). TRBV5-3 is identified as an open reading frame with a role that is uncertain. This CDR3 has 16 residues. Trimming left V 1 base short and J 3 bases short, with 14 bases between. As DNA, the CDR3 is TGTGCCAGAAGCTTGACGGGGCAGGTGATCAATCAGCCCCAGCATTTT. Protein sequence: CARSLTGQVINQPQHF.

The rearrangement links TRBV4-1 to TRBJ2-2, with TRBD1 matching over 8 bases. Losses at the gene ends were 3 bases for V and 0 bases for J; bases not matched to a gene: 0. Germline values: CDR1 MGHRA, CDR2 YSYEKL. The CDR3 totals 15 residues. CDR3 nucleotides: TGCGCCAGCAGCCAGGACAGGGCGAACACCGGGGAGCTGTTTTTT. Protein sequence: CASSQDRANTGELFF.

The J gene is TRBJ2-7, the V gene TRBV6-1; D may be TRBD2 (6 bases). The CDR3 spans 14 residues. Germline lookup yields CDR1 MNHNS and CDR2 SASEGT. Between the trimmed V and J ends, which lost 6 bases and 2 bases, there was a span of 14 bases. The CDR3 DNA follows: TGTGCCAGCAGCGAGAGCGGCGGGACCTACGAGCAGTACTTC. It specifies CASSESGGTYEQYF.

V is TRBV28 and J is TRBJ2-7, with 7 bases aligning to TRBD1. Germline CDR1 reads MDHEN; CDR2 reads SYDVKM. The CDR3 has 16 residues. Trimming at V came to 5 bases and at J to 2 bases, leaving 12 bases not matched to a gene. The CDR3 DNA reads TGTGCCAGCAGTCCCCCGGGACAGTTCAGAACCTACGAGCAGTACTTC. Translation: CASSPPGQFRTYEQYF.

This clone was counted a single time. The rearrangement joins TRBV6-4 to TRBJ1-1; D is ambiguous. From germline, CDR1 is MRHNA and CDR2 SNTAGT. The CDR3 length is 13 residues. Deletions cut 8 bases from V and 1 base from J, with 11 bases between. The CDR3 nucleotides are TGTGCCAGCTCCTACGACGGGAACACTGAAGCTTTCTTT. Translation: CASSYDGNTEAFF.

The DNA for the CDR3 is TGTGCCAGCAGTTCACCGGGACAGGGCAAAAACATTCAGTACTTC. This codes for CASSSPGQGKNIQYF. The chain joins TRBV6-5 to TRBJ2-4; 9 bases are a match to TRBD1. The germline V gene has CDR1 MNHEY and CDR2 SVGAGI. This CDR3 is 15 amino acids long. J lost 3 bases, V lost 4 bases, and 4 bases had no gene match.

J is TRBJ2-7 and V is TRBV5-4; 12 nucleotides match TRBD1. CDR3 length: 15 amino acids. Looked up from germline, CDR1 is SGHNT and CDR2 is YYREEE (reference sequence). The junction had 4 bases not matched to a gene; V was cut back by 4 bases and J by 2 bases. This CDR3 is CASSPRDRGPYEQYF. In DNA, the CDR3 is TGTGCCAGCAGCCCTCGGGACAGGGGGCCCTACGAGCAGTACTTC.

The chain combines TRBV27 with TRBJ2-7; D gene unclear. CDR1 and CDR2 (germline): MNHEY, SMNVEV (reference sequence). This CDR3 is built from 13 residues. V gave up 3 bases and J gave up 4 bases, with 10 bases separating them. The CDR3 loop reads CASSFSPSYEQYF. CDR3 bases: TGTGCCAGCAGTTTCTCGCCCAGTTACGAGCAGTACTTC.

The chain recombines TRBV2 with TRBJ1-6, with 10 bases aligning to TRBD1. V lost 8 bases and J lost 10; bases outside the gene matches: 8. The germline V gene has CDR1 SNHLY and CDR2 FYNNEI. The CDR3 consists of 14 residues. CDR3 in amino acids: CASGPGQGYSPLHF. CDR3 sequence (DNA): TGTGCCAGCGGACCGGGACAGGGGTACTCACCCCTCCACTTT.

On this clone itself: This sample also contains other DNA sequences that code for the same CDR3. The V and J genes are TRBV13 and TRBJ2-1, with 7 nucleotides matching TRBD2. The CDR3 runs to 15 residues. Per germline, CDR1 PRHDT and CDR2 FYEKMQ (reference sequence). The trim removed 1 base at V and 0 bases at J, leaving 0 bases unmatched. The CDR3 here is CASSLAGGSYNEQFF. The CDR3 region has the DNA TGTGCCAGCAGCTTAGCGGGAGGCTCCTACAATGAGCAGTTCTTC.